What follows are 27 T cell receptor beta chains derived from one specimen sequenced in a study of blood T cells in healthy people across ages. It was with a sample-barcoded 5' primer and a J-beta primer mix that a second PCR of about 6 to 12 cycles was run. TCRdb used MiXCR to reprocess the 5' RACE reads, holding one entry per CDR3 protein. The data show about 680,000 distinct CDR3 sequences, 49% seen once. Sequenced sample: blood. These receptors were collected from a woman aged 60-75 years in good health.

The V call is TRBV7-3, the J call TRBJ2-6; D may be TRBD1 (5 bases). Germline CDR1 is SGHTA and CDR2 is FQGTGA. This CDR3 spans 17 amino acids. V lost 5 bases to trimming and J lost 1 base, with 15 bases between them. CDR3 coding DNA: TGTGCCAGCAGCGTATCAGGGATTAGGTCTGGGGCCAACGTCCTGACTTTC. Amino acid sequence: CASSVSGIRSGANVLTF.

This sequence joins TRBV27 and TRBJ2-1; perhaps TRBD2 as D (6 bases). Trimming shortened V by 6 bases and J by 9 bases, and 15 bases separated the two germline ends. Per germline, CDR1 MNHEY and CDR2 SMNVEV (reference sequence). This CDR3 is 13 amino acids long. The CDR3 loop is CASRPTGGAEQFF. CDR3 nucleotides: TGTGCCAGCAGGCCAACCGGGGGTGCTGAGCAGTTCTTC.

The J gene is TRBJ2-7, the V gene TRBV5-5, with 10 bases matching TRBD2. Trimming at V came to 1 base and at J to 0 bases, leaving 4 bases not matched to a gene. The CDR3 is 16 residues long. Germline V gives CDR1 SGHKS, CDR2 YYEKEE (reference sequence). CDR3 in amino acids: CASSLSASGSSYEQYF. CDR3 sequence (DNA): TGTGCCAGCAGCTTGTCGGCTAGCGGGAGCTCCTACGAGCAGTACTTC.

This clonotype came up a few times. CDR3 coding DNA: TGTGCCATCAGCCAGACTAGCGGGAGGTCGAATGAGCAGTTCTTC. Translation gives CAISQTSGRSNEQFF. The chain employs TRBV10-3 and TRBJ2-1; 13 nucleotides align to TRBD2. This CDR3 comprises 15 residues. V was clipped by 6 bases and J by 7 bases; unmatched bases: 6. Germline CDR1 and CDR2: ENHRY and SYGVKD.

This clonotype was seen only a few times. The chain couples TRBV20-1 to TRBJ1-2, with D possibly being TRBD1 (5 bases). The ends were cut back, 2 bases at V and 7 bases at J, with 26 bases in the middle. The V gene's germline CDR1 is DFQATT and CDR2 SNEGSKA (reference sequence). CDR3 length: 17 amino acids. As DNA, the CDR3 is TGCAGTGCTAGAATTTTCGGTTTGGGGCCCAGGCTCGGTGGCTACACCTTC. Protein product: CSARIFGLGPRLGGYTF.

The chain has TRBV5-1 and TRBJ2-1; 10 nucleotides match TRBD1. The V gene end was trimmed by 4 bases and the J gene end by 5 bases; junction bases not matched to a gene: 6. This CDR3 contains 15 residues. In germline, CDR1 is SGHRS, CDR2 YFSETQ. The CDR3 bases are TGCGCCAGCAGCGAGGGACAGGGGACCGACAATGAGCAGTTCTTC. It codes for CASSEGQGTDNEQFF.

The chain uses TRBV2 and TRBJ2-1; TRBD2 is a possible D gene (6 bases). This CDR3 region has 16 residues. The V end lost 7 bases, the J end lost 4 bases, and 20 bases lay between the germline ends. In germline, CDR1 is SNHLY, CDR2 FYNNEI. CDR3 residues: CASNAESGPAYNEQFF. The DNA of the CDR3 is TGTGCCAGCAACGCAGAGAGCGGGCCAGCATACAATGAGCAGTTCTTC.

The chain employs TRBV6-2 or TRBV6-3 and TRBJ1-2; D not certain. V was shortened by 6 bases and J by 12 bases, with 17 bases between the two germline ends. Germline values: CDR1 MNHEY, CDR2 SVGEGT. The CDR3 is 12 amino acids. CDR3 protein: CASRTPSGGHTF. The CDR3 nucleotides are TGTGCCAGCAGAACACCGTCGGGAGGCCACACCTTC.

The chain recombines TRBV4-2 with TRBJ2-7; 7 positions match TRBD1. The germline V gene has CDR1 LGHNA and CDR2 YNFKEQ. The V segment lost 4 bases and the J segment 2 bases; nucleotides outside the gene matches: 14. CDR3 length equals 17 residues. In nucleotides, the CDR3 is TGTGCCAGCAGCCTAAAAACGGACAGGTTTAGTCCCTACGAGCAGTACTTC. It codes for CASSLKTDRFSPYEQYF.

This clonotype was detected many times. The chain couples TRBV12-3 or TRBV12-4 to TRBJ2-7, with a weak D call TRBD1 (6 bases). The CDR3 runs 14 residues. V lost 5 bases and J 1 base, leaving 12 bases between the germline ends. The CDR3 nucleotides read TGTGCCAGCAGTCTTCAAACAGGGTCCTACGAGCAGTACTTC. Encoded protein: CASSLQTGSYEQYF.

The rearrangement links TRBV9 to TRBJ1-1; D may be TRBD1 (6 bases). In germline, CDR1 is SGDLS, CDR2 YYNGEE. The CDR3 consists of 17 residues. V was clipped by 0 bases and J by 0 bases, with 15 bases between them. The CDR3, as DNA: TGTGCCAGCAGCGTAGCCCCCCTGGACAGCATGAACACTGAAGCTTTCTTT. Translation gives CASSVAPLDSMNTEAFF. The whole variable domain, remainder taken from reference TRBV9 and TRBJ1-1, is DSGVTQTPKHLITATGQRVTLRCSPRSGDLSVYWYQQSLDQGLQFLIQYYNGEERAKGNILERFSAQQFPDLHSELNLSSLELGDSALYFCASSVAPLDSMNTEAFFGQGTRLTVV.

The DNA of the CDR3 is TGTGCCAGCAGTTTAACCGCACGGGGCCTTTCACCCCTCCACTTT. This sequence encodes CASSLTARGLSPLHF. The rearrangement joins TRBV28 to TRBJ1-6; the D gene is possibly TRBD1 (5 bases). Trimming shortened V by 2 bases and J by 9 bases, and 14 bases separated the two germline ends. Germline values: CDR1 MDHEN, CDR2 SYDVKM. This CDR3 has 15 residues.

A few counts support this clonotype. The chain has TRBV6-1 and TRBJ2-7, with TRBD2 identical over 8 bases. After removal of 5 bases from V and 7 bases from J, the junction contained 10 bases not matched to a gene. This CDR3 has 14 amino acids. Germline loops: CDR1 MNHNS, CDR2 SASEGT. The CDR3 bases are TGTGCCAGCAGTCCCACCGGGACTAGGAGGGAGCAGTACTTC. Protein product: CASSPTGTRREQYF.

The V call is TRBV6-5, the J call TRBJ1-6; D possibly corresponds to TRBD1 (5 bases). The CDR3 length is 16 residues. Between the trimmed V and J ends, which lost 2 bases and 9 bases, there was a span of 17 bases. Germline values: CDR1 MNHEY, CDR2 SVGAGI. CDR3 protein: CASSYGAPGGTSPLHF. The CDR3 region has the DNA TGTGCCAGCAGTTACGGGGCTCCGGGAGGAACTTCACCCCTCCACTTT.

In DNA, the CDR3 is TGCGCCAGCAGCTCTGGGACTAGCGGGAGTGGAGAAGAGCAGTTCTTC. It codes for CASSSGTSGSGEEQFF. The chain recombines TRBV5-1 with TRBJ2-1; 14 bases are a match to TRBD2. The CDR3 is made up of 16 amino acids. V trimming: 3 bases; J trimming: 10 bases; junction bases outside the gene matches: 9. Germline V gives CDR1 SGHRS, CDR2 YFSETQ.

The chain is built from TRBV10-3 and TRBJ2-5, with TRBD1 matching over 10 bases. The CDR3 contains 15 residues. Per germline, CDR1 ENHRY and CDR2 SYGVKD. J gave up 1 base and V 6 bases, and 5 bases lay outside the gene matches. The CDR3 bases are TGTGCCATCAGGGGGGACAGGGGAGGCCAAGAGACCCAGTACTTC. Residues: CAIRGDRGGQETQYF.

V gene TRBV20-1 combines with J gene TRBJ2-5, with TRBD2 identical over 7 bases. V lost 8 bases, J lost 0 bases, and 6 bases stayed unmatched. This CDR3 spans 13 amino acids. The germline CDR1 and CDR2 sequences are DFQATT and SNEGSKA (reference sequence). The CDR3 DNA reads as TGCAGTACACCTAGCGGTCACCAAGAGACCCAGTACTTC. Amino acids: CSTPSGHQETQYF.

The V and J genes are TRBV20-1 and TRBJ2-3, with 9 bases fitting TRBD2. Germline values: CDR1 DFQATT, CDR2 SNEGSKA (reference sequence). The CDR3 consists of 15 residues. V dropped 4 bases and J dropped 5; count of bases not matched to a gene: 10. The CDR3 DNA reads TGCAGTGCTAACATCGCTAGCGGGACGGGAGATACGCAGTATTTT. It codes for CSANIASGTGDTQYF.

This chain uses TRBV4-3 with TRBJ2-3; D gene uncertain. The germline gives CDR1 LGHNA, CDR2 YSLEER. CDR3 size: 13 residues. The V and J ends lost 1 base and 12 bases respectively, with 14 bases between them. In DNA form, the CDR3 reads TGCGCCAGCAGCCAAGCCCACCCAAACGTACAGTATTTT. It translates to CASSQAHPNVQYF.

This clonotype was seen a handful of times. The CDR3 region has the DNA TGCAGCGTTGAAGTAGATGGGGTTGGGCAGCCCCAGCATTTT. It encodes CSVEVDGVGQPQHF. The chain is built from TRBV29-1 and TRBJ1-5; D gene unclear. Trimming shortened V by 1 base and J by 7 bases, and 14 bases separated the two germline ends. The germline V gene has CDR1 SQVTM and CDR2 ANQGSEA. The CDR3 spans 14 residues.

The rearrangement uses TRBV7-2 and TRBJ2-5; TRBD2 aligns across 12 bases. This CDR3 region has 16 residues. V was clipped by 3 bases and J by 2 bases; unmatched bases: 4. CDR1 is SGHTA, CDR2 FQGNSA, per germline. The CDR3, as DNA: TGTGCCAGCAGCTTCCAAGGACTAGCGGGGCAAGAGACCCAGTACTTC. It codes for CASSFQGLAGQETQYF.

The chain is built from TRBV12-3 or TRBV12-4 and TRBJ2-1; a possible D gene is TRBD1 (6 bases). The V and J ends lost 7 bases and 0 bases respectively, with 13 bases between them. The CDR3 contains 15 residues. The CDR3 sequence is CASKRQVSSYNEQFF. The DNA of the CDR3 is TGTGCCAGCAAAAGACAGGTTTCCTCCTACAATGAGCAGTTCTTC.

This chain uses TRBV11-1 with TRBJ1-2, with 8 positions matching TRBD1. The V gene's germline CDR1 is SGHAT and CDR2 FQDESV (reference sequence). V gave up 3 bases and J gave up 7 bases; unmatched junction bases: 10. The CDR3 runs 15 residues. The CDR3 loop is CASSLDRVNSGGYTF. The CDR3 region has the DNA TGTGCCAGCAGCTTGGACAGGGTGAACTCCGGTGGCTACACCTTC.

This sequence joins TRBV18 and TRBJ2-7; TRBD1 might be the D (5 bases). CDR1 and CDR2 (germline): KGHSH, LQKENI. This CDR3 spans 17 amino acids. V was shortened by 0 bases and J by 4 bases, with 19 bases between the two germline ends. The CDR3 is CASSPPPLGQGRYEQYF. The CDR3 DNA reads as TGTGCCAGCTCACCACCTCCCTTGGGGCAGGGTCGGTACGAGCAGTACTTC. The entire variable domain, with the rest obtained from reference TRBV18 and TRBJ2-7, is as follows: NAGVMQNPRHLVRRRGQEARLRCSPMKGHSHVYWYRQLPEEGLKFMVYLQKENIIDESGMPKERFSAEFPKEGPSILRIQQVVRGDSAAYFCASSPPPLGQGRYEQYFGPGTRLTVT.

The chain employs TRBV7-2 and TRBJ2-5; 10 bases match TRBD2. V was pared by 0 bases and J by 5 bases, with 6 bases of the junction left unmatched. The CDR3 spans 16 residues. Germline V gene lookup returns CDR1 SGHTA and CDR2 FQGNSA. The DNA for the CDR3 is TGTGCCAGCAGCTTAGCTTCTGTAGCGGGAGGTGAGACCCAGTACTTC. It translates to CASSLASVAGGETQYF.

V gene TRBV7-9 combines with J gene TRBJ2-2, with D uncertain. Trimming shortened V by 5 bases and J by 0 bases, and 10 bases separated the two germline ends. CDR3 length: 15 amino acids. CDR1 and CDR2 from the germline V gene are SEHNR and FQNEAQ (reference sequence). The CDR3 spells CASSPWAANTGELFF. The CDR3 DNA sequence: TGTGCCAGCAGCCCCTGGGCCGCGAACACCGGGGAGCTGTTTTTT.

This clonotype was observed once. The junction departs from the called germline gene at one end, perhaps through a read error. J is TRBJ2-4 and V is TRBV4-2; D is perhaps TRBD2 (5 bases). This CDR3 spans 15 amino acids. Germline CDR1 reads LGHNA; CDR2 reads YNFKEQ. The CDR3 region has the DNA TGTGCCAGCAGCCAACCGGGGAAAGCCAAAAGCATTCAGTACTTC. Protein product: CASSQPGKAKSIQYF.